This TCR beta chain derives from a study of blood T cell repertoires in COVID-19. In the study overall: Sites in the United States, Italy and Spain provided acute and convalescent COVID-19 samples.

Assay: immunoSEQ multiplex PCR; the TCRdb copy retains only in-frame clones and omits some. This sample has 60,000 to 80,000 clones, with just over 85% found just once. Germline V gives CDR1 SGHTS, CDR2 YDEGEE. This CDR3 contains 16 residues. Losses at the gene ends were 6 bases for V and 0 bases for J; bases not matched to a gene: 7. This clone was picked up one time. The receptor's source is a human donor in a cohort sampled during active COVID-19. The specimen was peripheral blood. The rearrangement links TRBV5-8 to TRBJ2-1; TRBD2 matches 9 bases. The CDR3 nucleotides are TGTGCCAGCAACACAGGTAGCGGGAGCTCCTACAATGAGCAGTTCTTC. This gives the protein CASNTGSGSSYNEQFF. The full variable domain, its missing parts supplied by reference TRBV5-8 and TRBJ2-1, is EAGVTQSPTHLIKTRGQQATLRCSPISGHTSVYWYQQALGLGLQFLLWYDEGEERNRGNFPPRFSGRQFPNYSSELNVNALELEDSALYLCASNTGSGSSYNEQFFGPGTRLTVL.